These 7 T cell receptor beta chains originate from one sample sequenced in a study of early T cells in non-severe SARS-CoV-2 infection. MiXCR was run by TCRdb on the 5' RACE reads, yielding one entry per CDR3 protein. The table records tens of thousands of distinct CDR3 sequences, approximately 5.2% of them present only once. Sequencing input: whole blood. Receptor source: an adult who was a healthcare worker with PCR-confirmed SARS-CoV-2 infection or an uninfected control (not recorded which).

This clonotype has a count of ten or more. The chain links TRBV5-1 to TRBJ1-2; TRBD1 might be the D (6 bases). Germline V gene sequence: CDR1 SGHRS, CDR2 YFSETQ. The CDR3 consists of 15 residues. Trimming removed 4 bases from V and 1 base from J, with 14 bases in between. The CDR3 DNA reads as TGCGCCAGCAGCGCACAGGGCAGGAGTAACTATGGCTACACCTTC. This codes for CASSAQGRSNYGYTF.

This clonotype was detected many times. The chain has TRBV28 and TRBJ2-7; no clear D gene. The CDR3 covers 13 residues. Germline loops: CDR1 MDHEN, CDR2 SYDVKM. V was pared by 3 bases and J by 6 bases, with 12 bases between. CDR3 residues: CASSFGLSVEQYF. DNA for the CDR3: TGTGCCAGCAGTTTTGGTCTCTCGGTCGAGCAGTACTTC.

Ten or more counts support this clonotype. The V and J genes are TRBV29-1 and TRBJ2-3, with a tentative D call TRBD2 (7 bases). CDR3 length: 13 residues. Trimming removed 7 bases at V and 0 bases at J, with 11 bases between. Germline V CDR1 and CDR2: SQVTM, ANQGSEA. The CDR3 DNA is TGCAGCGGGGGGGGCCAGAGCACAGATACGCAGTATTTT. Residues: CSGGGQSTDTQYF.

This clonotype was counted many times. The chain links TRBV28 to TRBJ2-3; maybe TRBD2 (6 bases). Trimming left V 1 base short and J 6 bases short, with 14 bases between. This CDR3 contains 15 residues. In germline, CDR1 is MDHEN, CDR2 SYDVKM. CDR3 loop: CASSLFAGPRDTQYF. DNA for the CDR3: TGTGCCAGCAGTTTATTTGCGGGACCAAGGGATACGCAGTATTTT.

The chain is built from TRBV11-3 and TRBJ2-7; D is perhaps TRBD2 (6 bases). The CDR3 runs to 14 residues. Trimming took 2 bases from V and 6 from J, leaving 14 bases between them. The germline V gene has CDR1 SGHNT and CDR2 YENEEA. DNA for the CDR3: TGTGCCAGCAGCTTATACGGGGGTTCGTCCGAGCAGTACTTC. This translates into CASSLYGGSSEQYF.

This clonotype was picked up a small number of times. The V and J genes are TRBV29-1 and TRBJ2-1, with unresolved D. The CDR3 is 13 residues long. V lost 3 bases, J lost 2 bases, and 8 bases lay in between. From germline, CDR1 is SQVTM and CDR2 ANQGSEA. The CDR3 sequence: CSVDVRTYNEQFF. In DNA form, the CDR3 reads TGCAGCGTTGACGTCCGGACCTACAATGAGCAGTTCTTC.

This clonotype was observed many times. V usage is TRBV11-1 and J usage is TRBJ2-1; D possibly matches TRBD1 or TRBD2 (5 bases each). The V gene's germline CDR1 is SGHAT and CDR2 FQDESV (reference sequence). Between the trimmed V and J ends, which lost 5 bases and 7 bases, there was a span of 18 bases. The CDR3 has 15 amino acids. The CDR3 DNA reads TGTGCCAGCAGCCCGGCCTTCGGGACCCCAAATGAGCAGTTCTTC. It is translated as CASSPAFGTPNEQFF.